This T cell receptor beta chain was sequenced for a study of blood T cell repertoires in COVID-19 (dated by TCRdb to about 2020). About the study as a whole: The collaborator samples originated in the United States, Italy and Spain and spanned the acute and convalescent phases of COVID-19. Sample metadata almost always included a de-identified subject ID, COVID-19 status, age in years and sex. A freely available public database, intended as a resource for researchers studying the immune response to SARS-CoV-2, is where the repertoires were released. Deeply sampled blood TCRbeta repertoires from subjects exposed to, actively infected with, or recovered from COVID-19 were included in the dataset. Where HLA class I and class II types were available, the types were taken from metadata supplied by the sample provider, not from assay-based typing. The prospective study material was composed of cDNA or gDNA derived from T cells, B-cell-depleted T cells, or PBMCs. Samples were obtained from the ongoing ImmuneRACE study (first 160 participants) and from 1,254 subjects provided by 6 global collaborators.

Participants in the prospective study were aged 18 to 89 years, lived in some 24 United States geographic areas, and enrolled through a virtual design. To assign participants to cohorts, the prospective study relied on clinical history that participants themselves reported in a screening survey and a study questionnaire. Exposed participants were defined as having been in contact with someone with a PCR-confirmed or clinician-diagnosed COVID-19 case within 2 weeks of study entry. Mobile phlebotomists in the prospective study collected whole blood, serum and a nasopharyngeal or oropharyngeal swab from every participant. Prospective study participants could optionally give additional blood draws and questionnaires over an approximately 2-month period. Before DNA extraction, prospective study blood samples were shipped either frozen or at room temperature. TCRbeta CDR3 regions were amplified from genomic DNA using the immunoSEQ Assay, a bias-controlled multiplex PCR. Per the original workflow: Within the assay, amplification of reference gene primers was used to estimate how many nucleated cells each sample contained. To quantify the absolute abundance of each unique TCRbeta CDR3 rearrangement, sequence reads were collapsed and filtered. For each sample, productive Simpson clonality was calculated as the square root of Simpson's diversity index across productive rearrangements. The source is immuneACCESS, and TCRdb retained only in-frame sequences with V and J called. Part of the clones is not carried over; for the studies checked, unresolved V genes explain less than half of this, and the remainder is unexplained. The DNA was the basis for D and trimming; V, J and clone size are from that table. Recorded for this sample are 200,000 to 250,000 clones; 83% of them occurred a single time. Approximately 5% of the sample goes to the ten largest clones.

The germline V gene sets CDR1 to MGHRA and CDR2 to YSYEKL. From cysteine to phenylalanine, the CDR3 is 19 amino acids long. This entry keeps only the CDR3 DNA: 57 bases, framed from base 1. V lost 1 base and J lost 2 bases, and the count of bases not matched to a germline gene is 14. In regard to this clone: The specificity of this receptor is unknown. Base-call qualities are not available, and no considerably larger clone is one nucleotide away.

Overall study results and their limits: The quantity of clinical and demographic metadata differed by source and by participant and was supplied without curation.

The sequence was collected from a woman aged 50 to 60 who had been exposed to COVID-19. Recombination linked TRBV4-1 to TRBJ1-3; TRBD1 fits 7 bases in the junction. Sequenced material: PBMCs or T cells enriched from blood (not recorded which). The DNA reads as follows: TGCGCCAGCAGCCAAGCCCAGGTCCACGACAGGGCGACTGGAAACACCATATATTTT. It translates as CASSQAQVHDRATGNTIYF.